This T cell receptor beta chain was identified in a study of cytomegalovirus exposure and HLA in healthy donors. Germline V lookup: CDR1 MNHNY, CDR2 SVGAGI (reference sequence). CDR3 length equals 13 residues. V dropped 7 bases and J dropped 0 bases, with 10 bases sitting between them. PCR amplification relied on 60 Vbeta primers (plus 13 Jbeta primers). Clones were read by immunoSEQ multiplex PCR, and TCRdb kept only the in-frame ones, dropping some. The sample contains about 110,000 clones, 76% of which appear only once. This receptor was obtained from a woman aged 45-65 years in good health and CMV-seropositive. The source material was PBMCs. The rearrangement joins TRBV6-6 to TRBJ2-7; maybe TRBD1 (6 bases). CDR3 loop: CASNRDNSYEQYF. CDR3 sequence (DNA): TGTGCCAGCAACCGGGACAACTCCTACGAGCAGTACTTC.